The 17 T cell receptor beta chains below were found in one sample sequenced in a study of blood T cell repertoires in COVID-19 (dated by TCRdb to 2018 to 2021). Library method: the immunoSEQ multiplex PCR assay. TCRdb took over this immuneACCESS table, retaining in-frame rearrangements with V and J assigned. Such tables are incomplete; in checked studies, under half of the missing clones stem from an unresolved V gene, and the remainder is unexplained. This sample has a few hundred thousand clones in its table, and about 86% of those were observed once. About 1.3% of the sample belongs to the ten largest clones. The sequencing input was PBMCs or T cells enriched from blood (not recorded which). All receptors come from a woman between 40 and 50 years old with acute COVID-19.

The V gene is TRBV7-2, the J gene TRBJ2-1; D ambiguous. The CDR3 covers 14 residues. From germline, CDR1 is SGHTA and CDR2 FQGNSA. Trimming stripped 2 bases from V and 7 bases from J, with 12 bases between. CDR3 nucleotide sequence: TGTGCCAGCAGCTTAACATCTACCGGGAATGAGCAGTTCTTC. The encoded protein is CASSLTSTGNEQFF.

This chain links TRBV24-1 with TRBJ1-5; a weak D match, TRBD1 (6 bases). Germline V gene data show CDR1 as KGHDR and CDR2 as SFDVKD. There are 12 residues in the CDR3. Trimming took off 6 bases at V and 9 bases at J, with 11 bases between the two ends. The CDR3 region has the DNA TGTGCCACCAGTCAGGGGTCGAGGCCCCAGCATTTT. Translated: CATSQGSRPQHF.

The chain carries TRBV2 and TRBJ2-3; 7 bases line up with TRBD2. Germline V gene lookup returns CDR1 SNHLY and CDR2 FYNNEI. V was pared by 6 bases and J by 4 bases, with 10 bases of the junction left unmatched. This CDR3 has 15 residues. The CDR3 DNA reads as TGTGCCAGCAGCTTGAGCGGGGTCGTCTCAGATACGCAGTATTTT. This gives the protein CASSLSGVVSDTQYF.

This clone is a singleton in its sample. This sequence joins TRBV19 and TRBJ2-1, with TRBD1 identical over 7 bases. Germline CDR1 LNHDA, CDR2 SQIVND (reference sequence). CDR3 length equals 12 residues. V was clipped by 2 bases and J by 14 bases; unmatched bases: 6. This chain's CDR3 is CASSILRDRKFF. CDR3 bases: TGTGCCAGTAGTATACTCCGGGACAGAAAGTTCTTC.

The CDR3: CSASGLALFYEQYF. CDR3 in DNA: TGCAGTGCTAGTGGACTAGCGCTATTCTACGAGCAGTACTTC. V usage is TRBV20-1 and J usage is TRBJ2-7, with TRBD2 matching over 9 bases. CDR1 is DFQATT, CDR2 SNEGSKA, per germline (reference sequence). This CDR3 region has 14 residues. V shed 3 bases and J 3 bases; nucleotides not matched to a gene: 6.

The CDR3 protein is CASSPQVDEQYF. The DNA for the CDR3 is TGTGCCAGCAGCCCCCAAGTAGACGAGCAGTACTTC. This rearrangement joins TRBV11-1 to TRBJ2-7; D remains unclear. The CDR3 runs 12 residues. Per the germline V gene, CDR1 is SGHAT and CDR2 is FQDESV (reference sequence). Trimming took 5 bases from V and 5 from J, leaving 10 bases between them.

J is TRBJ2-2 and V is TRBV5-1; D gene unclear. CDR1 SGHRS and CDR2 YFSETQ come from the germline V gene. This CDR3 contains 12 residues. The V end was cut by 4 bases, the J end by 9 bases, with 10 bases between. This CDR3 reads CASSPASRELFF. DNA for the CDR3: TGCGCCAGCAGCCCTGCCTCTAGGGAGCTGTTTTTT.

The chain carries TRBV3-1 (or the pseudogene TRBV3-2) and TRBJ1-4, with D unresolved. This CDR3 region has 16 residues. Germline V gene lookup returns CDR1 LGHDT and CDR2 YNNKEL (reference sequence). V lost 4 bases to trimming and J lost 3 bases, with 15 bases between them. In DNA, the CDR3 is TGTGCCAGCAGCCCTCGAGAGGGAGGATCTAATGAAAAACTGTTTTTT. This sequence encodes CASSPREGGSNEKLFF.

The chain carries TRBV5-8 and TRBJ2-7, with D tentatively TRBD2 (7 bases). This CDR3 is built from 13 residues. V was shortened by 1 base and J by 5 bases, with 10 bases between the two germline ends. From germline, CDR1 is SGHTS and CDR2 YDEGEE. CDR3 in amino acids: CASSLKGGNEQYF. CDR3 coding DNA: TGTGCCAGCAGCTTGAAGGGGGGGAACGAGCAGTACTTC.

The rearrangement uses TRBV7-3 and TRBJ2-1; 7 positions match TRBD2. Trimming removed 4 bases from V and 6 bases from J; junction bases left unmatched: 6. The CDR3 is 14 residues long. Germline CDR1 reads SGHTA; CDR2 reads FQGTGA. The CDR3 DNA reads as TGTGCCAGCAGCTCCTCGGGGGGTAGCAATGAGCAGTTCTTC. Translating gives CASSSSGGSNEQFF.

This chain links TRBV30 with TRBJ2-3, with D possibly being TRBD2 (6 bases). The CDR3 runs 14 residues. Germline V gene lookup returns CDR1 GTSNPN and CDR2 SVGIG (reference sequence). V gave up 3 bases and J gave up 6 bases, with 16 bases separating them. CDR3 in DNA: TGTGCCTGGAGCCTCGGAGGGAGCAGGGATACGCAGTATTTT. Its translation: CAWSLGGSRDTQYF.

This clone was seen once. The chain uses TRBV21-1 and TRBJ2-7; the D segment call TRBD1 is taken from the table without a DNA check. TRBV21-1 is a listed pseudogene. The CDR3 sequence is 15 residues long. The DNA of the CDR3 is TGTGCCAGCAGCAAAGCATCAGGCATTTCCTACGAGCAGTACTTC. Encoded protein: CASSKASGISYEQYF.

The V gene is TRBV27, the J gene TRBJ2-7; D is unresolved. From germline, CDR1 is MNHEY and CDR2 SMNVEV (reference sequence). The CDR3 extends over 15 amino acids. V lost 6 bases and J 0 bases, leaving 15 bases between the germline ends. CDR3 in DNA: TGTGCCAGCAGCCGTTCGATGGCTAGCTCCTACGAGCAGTACTTC. The encoded protein is CASSRSMASSYEQYF.

This clone was seen a few times. The chain has TRBV18 and TRBJ2-5, with 11 bases matching TRBD1. V dropped 6 bases and J dropped 4; count of bases not matched to a gene: 7. This CDR3 spans 15 amino acids. Germline CDR1 and CDR2: KGHSH and LQKENI. The CDR3 nucleotides read TGTGCCAGCTCGAGGACAGGGGGCTATGGAGAGACCCAGTACTTC. Its protein is CASSRTGGYGETQYF.

V is TRBV5-6 and J is TRBJ2-3; no definite D call. The germline gives CDR1 SGHDT, CDR2 YYEEEE. This CDR3 region has 13 residues. The V end lost 1 base, the J end lost 1 base, and 4 bases lay between the germline ends. DNA for the CDR3: TGTGCCAGCAGCTTGCGAGGCACAGATACGCAGTATTTT. Its protein product is CASSLRGTDTQYF.

V and J are TRBV5-1 and TRBJ2-1; D might be TRBD2 (6 bases). The V gene's germline CDR1 is SGHRS and CDR2 YFSETQ. The CDR3 is made up of 16 amino acids. Trimming shortened V by 2 bases and J by 4 bases, and 16 bases separated the two germline ends. This CDR3 reads CASSFDGVGGYNEQFF. CDR3 coding DNA: TGCGCCAGCAGCTTCGACGGGGTTGGGGGGTACAATGAGCAGTTCTTC.

This chain joins TRBV12-3 or TRBV12-4 and TRBJ1-2; 9 bases are a match to TRBD1. The CDR3 consists of 13 residues. Trimming took 6 bases from V and 7 from J; bases not matched to a gene: 6. The CDR3 bases are TGTGCCAGCAGCTTCCGGGACAGGGCTGGCTACACCTTC. The encoded protein is CASSFRDRAGYTF.